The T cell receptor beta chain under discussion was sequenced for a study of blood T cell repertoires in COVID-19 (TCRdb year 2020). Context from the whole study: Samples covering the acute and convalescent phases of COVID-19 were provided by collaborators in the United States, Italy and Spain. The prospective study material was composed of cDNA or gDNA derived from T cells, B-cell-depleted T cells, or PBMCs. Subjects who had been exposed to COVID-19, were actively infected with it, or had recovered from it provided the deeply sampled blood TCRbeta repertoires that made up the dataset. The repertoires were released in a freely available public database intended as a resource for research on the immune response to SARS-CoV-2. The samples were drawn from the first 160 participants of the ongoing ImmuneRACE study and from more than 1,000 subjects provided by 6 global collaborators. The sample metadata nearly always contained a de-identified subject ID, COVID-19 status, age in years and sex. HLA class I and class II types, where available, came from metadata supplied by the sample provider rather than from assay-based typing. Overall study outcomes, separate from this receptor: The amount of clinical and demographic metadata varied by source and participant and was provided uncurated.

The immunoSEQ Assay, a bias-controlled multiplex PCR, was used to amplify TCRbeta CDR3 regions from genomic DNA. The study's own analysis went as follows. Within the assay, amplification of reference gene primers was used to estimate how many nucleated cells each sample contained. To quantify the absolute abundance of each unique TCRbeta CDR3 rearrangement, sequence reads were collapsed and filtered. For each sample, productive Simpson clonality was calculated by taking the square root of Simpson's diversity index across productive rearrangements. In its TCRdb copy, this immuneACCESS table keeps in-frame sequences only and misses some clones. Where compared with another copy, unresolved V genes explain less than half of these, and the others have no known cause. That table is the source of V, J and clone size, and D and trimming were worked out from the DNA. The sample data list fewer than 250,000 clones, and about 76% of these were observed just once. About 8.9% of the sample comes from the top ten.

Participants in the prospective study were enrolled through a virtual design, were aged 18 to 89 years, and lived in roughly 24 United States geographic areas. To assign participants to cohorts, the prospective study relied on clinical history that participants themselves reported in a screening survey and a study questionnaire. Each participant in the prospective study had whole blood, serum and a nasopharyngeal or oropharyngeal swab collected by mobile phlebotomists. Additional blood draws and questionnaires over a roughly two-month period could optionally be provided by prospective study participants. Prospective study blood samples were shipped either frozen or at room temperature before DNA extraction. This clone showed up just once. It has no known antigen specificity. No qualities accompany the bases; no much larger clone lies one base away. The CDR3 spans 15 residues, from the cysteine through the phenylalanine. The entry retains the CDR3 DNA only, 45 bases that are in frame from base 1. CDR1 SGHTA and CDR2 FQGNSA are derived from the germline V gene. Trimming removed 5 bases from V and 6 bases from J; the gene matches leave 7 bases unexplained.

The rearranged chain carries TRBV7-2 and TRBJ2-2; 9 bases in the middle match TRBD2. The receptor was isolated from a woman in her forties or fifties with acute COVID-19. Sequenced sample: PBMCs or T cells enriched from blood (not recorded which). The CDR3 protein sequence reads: CASSRGGAPSGELFF. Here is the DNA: TGTGCCAGCAGCCGCGGGGGGGCCCCTTCCGGGGAGCTGTTTTTT.